This TCR beta chain was observed in a study of shared clonotypes between healthy human individuals. Turning to the study itself: The donor group consisted of two women and a few men, aged 18 to 49.

Sequencing used immunoSEQ multiplex PCR; TCRdb keeps in-frame clones, though not all of them. Of over 1.4 million clones in the sample, roughly 96% were seen once. This clone was found once. Antigen: not known. CDR3 size: 15 residues. Trimming removed 4 bases from V and 5 bases from J, with 18 bases in between. Germline CDR1 is SGDLS and CDR2 is YYNGEE. Study observations and caveats: Rarefaction showed that sequencing of sorted subsets was incomplete (despite large depth). Across subsets, estimated richness was generally greater for naive than for memory populations. Among several donors, roughly 5% of naive CD4 clonotypes were found in common.

Sequenced sample: naive CD4+ T cells sorted from blood. As to subset: CD45RA+ positively selected. This receptor was identified in a man aged 30 to 39 in good health. This rearrangement joins TRBV9 to TRBJ2-5, with D tentatively TRBD1 or TRBD2 (5 bases each). The CDR3 nucleotides read TGTGCCAGCAGCAATGGGGCTAGCCCCCGGGAGACCCAGTACTTC. Its translation is CASSNGASPRETQYF.